A single TCR beta chain is shown here with its context. What it recognizes is unknown. This sample is part of a study of T cell responses to AZD1222 COVID-19 vaccine. Overall study findings and caveats: Epitopes outside B.1.351 and B.1.1.7 mutated regions reportedly drew nearly half of spike TCRs. At baseline, just a handful of AZD1222 recipients tested seropositive. Repertoires were sampled only after the peak T cell response.

V shed 6 bases and J shed 4 bases, with 10 bases lying between them. This CDR3 has 11 amino acids. Per germline, CDR1 DFQATT and CDR2 SNEGSKA (reference sequence). Clones were sequenced by immunoSEQ multiplex PCR, and TCRdb holds only the in-frame ones, with some missing. This table holds over 110,000 clones, 90% found once. This chain links TRBV20-1 with TRBJ2-7; D possibly uses TRBD1 or TRBD2 (5 bases each). The source was peripheral blood, collected 28 days after the second AZD1222 dose. The TCR originated in an adult who received the AZD1222 COVID-19 vaccine. The CDR3 nucleotides are TGCAGTGCCTTGGGGGAGTACGAGCAGTACTTC. It encodes CSALGEYEQYF.